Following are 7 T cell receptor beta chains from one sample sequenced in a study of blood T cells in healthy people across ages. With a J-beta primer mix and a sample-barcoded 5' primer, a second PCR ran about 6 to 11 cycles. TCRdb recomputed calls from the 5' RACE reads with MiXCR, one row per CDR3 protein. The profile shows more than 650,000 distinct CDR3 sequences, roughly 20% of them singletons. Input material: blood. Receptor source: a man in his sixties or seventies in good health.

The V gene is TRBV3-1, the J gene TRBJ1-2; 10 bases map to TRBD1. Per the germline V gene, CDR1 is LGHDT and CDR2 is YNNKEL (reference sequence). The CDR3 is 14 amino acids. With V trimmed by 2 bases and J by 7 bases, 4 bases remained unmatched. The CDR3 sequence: CASSQRGQGSGYTF. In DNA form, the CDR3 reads TGTGCCAGCAGCCAACGGGGACAGGGGTCTGGCTACACCTTC.

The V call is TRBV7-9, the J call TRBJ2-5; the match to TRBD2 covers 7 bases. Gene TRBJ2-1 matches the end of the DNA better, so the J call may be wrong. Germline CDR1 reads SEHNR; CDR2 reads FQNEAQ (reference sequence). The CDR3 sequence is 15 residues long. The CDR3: CASSLGTNLVNEQFF. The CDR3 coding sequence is TGTGCCAGCAGCCTCGGGACTAACTTGGTGAATGAGCAGTTCTTC.

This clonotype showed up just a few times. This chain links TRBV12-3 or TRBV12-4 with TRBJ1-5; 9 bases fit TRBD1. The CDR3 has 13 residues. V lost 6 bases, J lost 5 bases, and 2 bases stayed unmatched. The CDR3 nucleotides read TGTGCCAGCAGAAGGACAGGGGATCAGCCCCAGCATTTT. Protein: CASRRTGDQPQHF.

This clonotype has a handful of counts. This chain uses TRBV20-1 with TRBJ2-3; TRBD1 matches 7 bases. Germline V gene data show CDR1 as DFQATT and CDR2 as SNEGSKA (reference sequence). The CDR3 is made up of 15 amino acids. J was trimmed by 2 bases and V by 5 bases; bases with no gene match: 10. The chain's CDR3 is CSAHHRGLATDTQYF. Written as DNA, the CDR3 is TGCAGTGCTCATCACAGGGGTTTGGCCACAGATACGCAGTATTTT.

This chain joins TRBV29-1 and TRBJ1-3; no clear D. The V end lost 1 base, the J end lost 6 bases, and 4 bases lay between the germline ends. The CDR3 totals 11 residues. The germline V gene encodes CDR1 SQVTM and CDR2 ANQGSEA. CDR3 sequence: CSVEGLNTIYF. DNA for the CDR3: TGCAGCGTTGAAGGTTTAAACACCATATATTTT.

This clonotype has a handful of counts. The DNA of the CDR3 is TGCAGTGCCGGGATCACAGATACGCAGTATTTT. It codes for CSAGITDTQYF. V and J are TRBV20-1 and TRBJ2-3; maybe TRBD2 (5 bases). The CDR3 loop spans 11 amino acids. Germline V lookup: CDR1 DFQATT, CDR2 SNEGSKA (reference sequence). V shed 6 bases and J shed 2 bases, with 6 bases lying between them.

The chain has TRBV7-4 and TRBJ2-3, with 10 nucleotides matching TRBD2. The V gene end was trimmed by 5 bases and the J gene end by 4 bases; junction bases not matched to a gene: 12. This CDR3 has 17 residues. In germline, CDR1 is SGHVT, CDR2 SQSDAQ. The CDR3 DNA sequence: TGTGCCAGCAGCCCGAAGAGGTCGAGCGGGAGGGCAGATACGCAGTATTTT. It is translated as CASSPKRSSGRADTQYF.